The 17 T cell receptor beta chains listed next were all sequenced from one sample in a study of shared clonotypes between healthy human individuals. Clones were read by immunoSEQ multiplex PCR, and TCRdb kept only the in-frame ones, dropping some. Of approximately 440,000 clones listed, 70% to 80% were seen once; the top ten hold approximately 12%. The source material was PBMCs. These receptor sequences come from a woman between 40 and 55 years old in good health. Some clones in this sample may be carry-over from other donors' samples.

CDR3 sequence (DNA): TGTGCCAGCAGCTACGGGTCCAGAGTTGCTGGGGCCAACGTCCTGACTTTC. It specifies CASSYGSRVAGANVLTF. V and J are TRBV4-2 and TRBJ2-6; no definite D call. CDR3 length equals 17 residues. Germline V gene data show CDR1 as LGHNA and CDR2 as YNFKEQ. V dropped 5 bases and J dropped 2 bases, with 16 bases sitting between them.

The chain couples TRBV10-3 to TRBJ2-4; D perhaps matches TRBD2 (5 bases). With 0 bases removed from V and 0 bases from J, the gap between germline ends came to 9 bases. This CDR3 comprises 16 residues. CDR1 is ENHRY, CDR2 SYGVKD, per germline. CDR3 region: CAISESIAGAKNIQYF. DNA of the CDR3: TGTGCCATCAGTGAGTCGATTGCGGGAGCCAAAAACATTCAGTACTTC.

To note about this clone: An end of the junction differs from the germline gene, which may be a read error. The chain employs TRBV5-8 and TRBJ1-2; the match to TRBD1 covers 7 bases. CDR1 SGHTS and CDR2 YDEGEE come from the germline V gene. This CDR3 has 14 amino acids. CDR3 in DNA: TGTGCCGGCAGGCTACTGACAGGGTCGGATGGCTACACCTTC. Its translation is CAGRLLTGSDGYTF.

This chain connects TRBV2 to TRBJ2-7, with 11 bases identical to TRBD1. This CDR3 contains 13 residues. Germline CDR1 and CDR2: SNHLY and FYNNEI. V shed 8 bases and J 4 bases; nucleotides not matched to a gene: 4. The CDR3 DNA is TGTGCCAGCCTGGACAGGGGGCAGTACGAGCAGTACTTC. Translated: CASLDRGQYEQYF.

The J gene is TRBJ2-1, the V gene TRBV4-1, with 7 bases that match TRBD2. The V segment lost 8 bases and the J segment 7 bases; nucleotides outside the gene matches: 8. This CDR3 has 13 residues. From germline, CDR1 is MGHRA and CDR2 YSYEKL. DNA of the CDR3: TGCGCCAGCGGTCGACTAGCCGCGAATGAGCAGTTCTTC. Amino acids: CASGRLAANEQFF.

The chain combines TRBV5-1 with TRBJ2-5; D possibly corresponds to TRBD2 (6 bases). The J call is doubtful: the DNA matches TRBJ2-7 better. Germline V CDR1 and CDR2: SGHRS, YFSETQ. The CDR3 totals 14 residues. DNA for the CDR3: TGCGCCAGCAGCCCGACTAGTTTGGCCTACGAGCAGTACTTC. Amino acids: CASSPTSLAYEQYF.

The chain combines TRBV30 with TRBJ1-1, with D unresolved. The CDR3 has 14 amino acids. Trimming pared 2 bases from V and 1 base from J, leaving 11 bases between. The germline CDR1 and CDR2 sequences are GTSNPN and SVGIG (reference sequence). CDR3 coding DNA: TGTGCCTGGAGTATAATGACTGGGAACACTGAAGCTTTCTTT. It yields the protein CAWSIMTGNTEAFF.

In its sample, this clone was seen a few times. This chain uses TRBV19 with TRBJ2-5, with D hard to call. CDR3 length: 14 residues. V shed 5 bases and J shed 1 base, with 11 bases lying between them. Germline lookup yields CDR1 LNHDA and CDR2 SQIVND (reference sequence). In nucleotides, the CDR3 is TGTGCCAGTAGTGGTGCCAGGTTCCAAGAGACCCAGTACTTC. Translated, it gives CASSGARFQETQYF.

This sequence joins TRBV7-2 and TRBJ2-1, with D possibly matching TRBD2 (6 bases). The CDR3 runs to 14 residues. Germline CDR1 reads SGHTA; CDR2 reads FQGNSA. V dropped 1 base and J dropped 10 bases, with 14 bases sitting between them. The CDR3 DNA reads TGTGCCAGCAGCTTAGGACTAGGGGCTTTCGAGCAGTTCTTC. It yields the protein CASSLGLGAFEQFF. Based on the CDR3 plus reference TRBV7-2 and TRBJ2-1, the full variable domain is GAGVSQSPSNKVTEKGKDVELRCDPISGHTALYWYRQSLGQGLEFLIYFQGNSAPDKSGLPSDRFSAERTGGSVSTLTIQRTQQEDSAVYLCASSLGLGAFEQFFGPGTRLTVL.

The genes are TRBV28 and TRBJ2-3, with D perhaps given as TRBD1 or TRBD2 (6 bases each). Trimming pared 7 bases from V and 0 bases from J, leaving 20 bases between. The length of the CDR3 is 17 residues. Germline V lookup: CDR1 MDHEN, CDR2 SYDVKM. CDR3 loop: CASTGGGQMVSTDTQYF. The DNA of the CDR3 is TGTGCCAGCACCGGAGGGGGGCAAATGGTTAGCACAGATACGCAGTATTTT.

This sequence joins TRBV30 and TRBJ2-5, with 8 bases fitting TRBD1. Unmatched junction bases numbered 8, after V lost 0 bases and J lost 2 bases. This CDR3 is 16 amino acids long. Looked up from germline, CDR1 is GTSNPN and CDR2 is SVGIG (reference sequence). As DNA, the CDR3 is TGTGCCTGGAGTGTATGGACAGGGTTAGGGCAAGAGACCCAGTACTTC. Protein product: CAWSVWTGLGQETQYF.

The chain uses TRBV27 and TRBJ2-2; D is unclear. This CDR3 comprises 12 residues. CDR1 is MNHEY and CDR2 is SMNVEV in the germline V gene (reference sequence). V dropped 6 bases and J dropped 3 bases, with 5 bases sitting between them. The CDR3 region has the DNA TGTGCCAGCAGCACTTACACCGGGGAGCTGTTTTTT. This encodes CASSTYTGELFF.

The table lists this clone with a count of one. This chain links TRBV15 with TRBJ2-3, with a tentative D call TRBD2 (5 bases). The CDR3 runs 14 residues. Germline lookup yields CDR1 LNHNV and CDR2 YYDKDF (reference sequence). Trimming pared 6 bases from V and 0 bases from J, leaving 10 bases between. CDR3 protein: CATSSAVSTDTQYF. Written as DNA, the CDR3 is TGTGCCACCAGTTCAGCGGTTAGCACAGATACGCAGTATTTT.

J is TRBJ2-7 and V is TRBV5-1; the match to TRBD1 covers 8 bases. The CDR3 extends over 14 amino acids. Looked up from germline, CDR1 is SGHRS and CDR2 is YFSETQ. The junction had 2 bases not matched to a gene; V was cut back by 2 bases and J by 1 base. The CDR3 loop is CASSLRQGSYEQYF. DNA for the CDR3: TGCGCCAGCAGCTTAAGACAGGGGTCCTACGAGCAGTACTTC.

The rearrangement uses TRBV7-8 and TRBJ2-5; 14 nucleotides agree with TRBD2. The CDR3 extends over 17 amino acids. V dropped 4 bases and J dropped 5; count of bases not matched to a gene: 9. The germline V gene has CDR1 SGHVS and CDR2 FQNEAQ. CDR3 sequence (DNA): TGTGCCAGCAGCTCCTCGGGACTAGCGGGAGTAGTGGAGACCCAGTACTTC. Residues: CASSSSGLAGVVETQYF. Drawing the rest from reference TRBV7-8 and TRBJ2-5, the complete variable domain is GAGVSQSPRYKVAKRGQDVALRCDPISGHVSLFWYQQALGQGPEFLTYFQNEAQLDKSGLPSDRFFAERPEGSVSTLKIQRTQQEDSAVYLCASSSSGLAGVVETQYFGPGTRLLVL.

This clone has just one count. A much larger clone lies one base from this, so it may be a read error. It is likely a read error, because the conserved phenylalanine at the end of the CDR3 is missing. This chain links TRBV19 with TRBJ2-2, with TRBD2 matching 13 bases. V shed 6 bases, J shed 4 bases, and the junction held 2 bases outside the gene matches. The CDR3 length is 15 residues. The germline V gene encodes CDR1 LNHDA and CDR2 SQIVND (reference sequence). The CDR3, as DNA: TGTGCCAGTAGCCGGACTAGCGGGAGCACCGGGGAGCTGTTTCTT. Its translation: CASSRTSGSTGELFL.

This clone came up once. The chain employs TRBV2 and TRBJ2-5, with TRBD2 matching 8 bases. Trimming removed 7 bases from V and 2 bases from J; junction bases left unmatched: 3. The CDR3 runs to 13 residues. Germline V CDR1 and CDR2: SNHLY, FYNNEI. The CDR3 region is CASKRGGQETQYF. CDR3 coding DNA: TGTGCCAGCAAACGGGGGGGACAAGAGACCCAGTACTTC. Together with reference TRBV2 and TRBJ2-5, the CDR3 gives the full variable domain: EPEVTQTPSHQVTQMGQEVILRCVPISNHLYFYWYRQILGQKVEFLVSFYNNEISEKSEIFDDQFSVERPDGSNFTLKIRSTKLEDSAMYFCASKRGGQETQYFGPGTRLLVL.